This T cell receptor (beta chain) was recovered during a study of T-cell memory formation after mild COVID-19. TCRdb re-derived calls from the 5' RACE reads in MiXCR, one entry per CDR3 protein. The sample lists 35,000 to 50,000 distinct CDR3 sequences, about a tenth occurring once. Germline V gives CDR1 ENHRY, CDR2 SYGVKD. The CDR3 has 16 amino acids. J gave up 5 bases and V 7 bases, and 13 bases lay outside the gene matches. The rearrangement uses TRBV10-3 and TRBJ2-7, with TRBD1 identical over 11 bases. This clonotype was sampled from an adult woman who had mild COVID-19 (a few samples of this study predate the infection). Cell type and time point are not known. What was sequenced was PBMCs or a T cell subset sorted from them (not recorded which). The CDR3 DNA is TGTGCCATCACCAATCTACCGGGACAGGGGGACAACGAGCAGTACTTC. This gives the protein CAITNLPGQGDNEQYF.